The T cell receptor beta chain described here comes from a study of blood T cell repertoires in COVID-19 (TCRdb year 2020). Background on the whole study: The collaborator samples originated in the United States, Italy and Spain and spanned the acute and convalescent phases of COVID-19. The prospective study material was composed of cDNA or gDNA derived from T cells, B-cell-depleted T cells, or PBMCs. Subjects who had been exposed to COVID-19, were actively infected with it, or had recovered from it provided the deeply sampled blood TCRbeta repertoires that made up the dataset. The repertoires were made available in a free public database intended to serve as a resource for research on the immune response to SARS-CoV-2. Samples were obtained from the ongoing ImmuneRACE study (first 160 participants) and from over 1,000 subjects provided by 6 global collaborators. A de-identified subject ID, COVID-19 status, age in years and sex were almost always included in the sample metadata. Where HLA class I and class II types were available, the types were taken from metadata supplied by the sample provider, not from assay-based typing.

The immunoSEQ Assay, a bias-controlled multiplex PCR, was used to amplify TCRbeta CDR3 regions from genomic DNA. The authors' pipeline ran thus. The number of nucleated cells in each sample was estimated by amplification of reference gene primers within the assay. To quantify the absolute abundance of each unique TCRbeta CDR3 rearrangement, sequence reads were collapsed and filtered. For each sample, productive Simpson clonality was calculated by taking the square root of Simpson's diversity index across productive rearrangements. TCRdb re-hosts the immuneACCESS table, in-frame sequences only. Its copies lack some clones; in the studies checked, an unresolved V gene accounts for under half of them, and the cause for the rest is not known. Clone size and V and J calls were adopted from that table, with D and trimming inferred from the DNA. The sample includes 410,000 or so clones, with 89% observed a single time. The ten largest clones represent 1.5% to 1.9% of the sample.

This clone was seen more than once but under ten times. Its antigen is unknown. Base qualities are not provided; no much larger clone lies one nucleotide away. Findings and caveats that apply to the study as a whole: How much clinical and demographic metadata was included differed by source and by participant, and the metadata was provided uncurated.

Trimming takes 1 base from V and 10 bases from J, and the germline ends sit 13 bases apart. Taken from cysteine to phenylalanine, the CDR3 has 14 residues. The entry retains the CDR3 DNA only, 42 bases that are in frame from base 1. In the germline V gene (reference sequence), CDR1 corresponds to SEHNR and CDR2 to FQNEAQ. In Seattle, one collaborating source enrolled patients while the infection was active and tracked those patients longitudinally over the course of disease. Each collaborating institution followed its own protocols to collect whole blood in K2EDTA tubes. For TCRbeta analysis, collaborators shipped samples as frozen whole blood, isolated PBMCs, or DNA extracted from either of those sample types.

The chain joins TRBV7-9 to TRBJ1-4, with a weak D call of TRBD1 (5 bases match). The sequenced material came from peripheral blood. This TCR came from a middle-aged woman with COVID-19, enrolled during active disease. The DNA sequence is as follows: TGTGCCAGCAGCTTAGGGGGCGCCGTCGGAAAACTGTTTTTT. This gives the protein CASSLGGAVGKLFF.